Listed here are 15 T cell receptor beta chains from one sample, sequenced in a study of CD8+ T cells in alopecia areata. Noted treatment: oral pan-JAK inhibitor, 5-10 mg twice daily. RNA, once extracted, was reverse transcribed into cDNA for use as the sequencing template. Some clones are missing from TCRdb's copy, which holds only in-frame ones; the method was immunoSEQ multiplex PCR. The sample carries 110,000 or so clones, around three fifths recorded once. The material was CD4+ T cells sorted from blood, obtained at week 24, from a patient treated with tofacitinib. Source of these receptors: a human donor with alopecia areata.

In its sample, this clone was seen a few times. The V and J genes are TRBV30 and TRBJ1-5, with a weak D call TRBD1 (5 bases). V was cut by 3 bases and J by 0 bases, with 9 bases left in between. The CDR3 is 14 residues long. Per the germline V gene, CDR1 is GTSNPN and CDR2 is SVGIG (reference sequence). This chain's CDR3 is CAWSEGHSNQPQHF. The CDR3 DNA follows: TGTGCCTGGAGCGAGGGGCATAGCAATCAGCCCCAGCATTTT.

This chain connects TRBV7-8 to TRBJ2-7; 8 nucleotides line up with TRBD1. Germline CDR1 SGHVS, CDR2 FQNEAQ. The CDR3 is made up of 17 amino acids. Trimming cost V 5 bases and J 3 bases; bases outside gene matches: 15. CDR3 nucleotides: TGTGCCAGCAGCATCGGACAGGGAAACGGTAGGGGCTACGAGCAGTACTTC. It translates to CASSIGQGNGRGYEQYF.

V is TRBV9 and J is TRBJ1-2, with D perhaps TRBD1 (6 bases). The V gene's germline CDR1 is SGDLS and CDR2 YYNGEE. The CDR3 extends over 13 amino acids. V was clipped by 3 bases and J by 5 bases, with 11 bases between them. The DNA for the CDR3 is TGTGCCAGCAGCGCTTCTACAGGGTATGGCTACACCTTC. As protein: CASSASTGYGYTF. Full variable domain (remainder filled in from reference TRBV9 and TRBJ1-2): DSGVTQTPKHLITATGQRVTLRCSPRSGDLSVYWYQQSLDQGLQFLIQYYNGEERAKGNILERFSAQQFPDLHSELNLSSLELGDSALYFCASSASTGYGYTFGSGTRLTVV.

This rearrangement joins TRBV4-1 to TRBJ1-2; a possible D gene is TRBD1 (5 bases). CDR1 is MGHRA and CDR2 is YSYEKL in the germline V gene. The V end was cut by 3 bases, the J end by 2 bases, with 16 bases between. This CDR3 has 16 amino acids. The CDR3: CASSQTGTPLNYGYTF. CDR3 nucleotide sequence: TGCGCCAGCAGCCAGACCGGGACCCCCCTGAACTATGGCTACACCTTC.

This rearrangement joins TRBV18 to TRBJ2-5; D is possibly TRBD1 (5 bases). There are 15 residues in the CDR3. The germline V gene encodes CDR1 KGHSH and CDR2 LQKENI. Trimming took off 3 bases at V and 1 base at J, with 12 bases between the two ends. CDR3 residues: CASSPRAGLQETQYF. CDR3 DNA: TGTGCCAGCTCACCCAGGGCAGGCCTCCAAGAGACCCAGTACTTC.

This clone appeared a few times. V is TRBV2 and J is TRBJ2-2, with D possibly matching TRBD2 (7 bases). This CDR3 comprises 17 residues. Germline CDR1 and CDR2: SNHLY and FYNNEI. V lost 6 bases, J lost 3 bases, and 20 bases lay in between. The CDR3 DNA sequence: TGTGCCAGCAGGACCGGAGCCGGGGGGCTACACACCGGGGAGCTGTTTTTT. Protein product: CASRTGAGGLHTGELFF.

There are a few counts of this clone. This chain connects TRBV7-2 to TRBJ2-6, with no clear D. The V end lost 5 bases, the J end lost 0 bases, and 5 bases lay between the germline ends. Germline V gene data show CDR1 as SGHTA and CDR2 as FQGNSA. CDR3 length: 14 amino acids. CDR3 protein: CASSLTSGANVLTF. The DNA of the CDR3 is TGTGCCAGCAGCCTCACCTCTGGGGCCAACGTCCTGACTTTC.

In this sample, this clone turned up a few times. The chain recombines TRBV7-2 with TRBJ1-6; 9 bases fit TRBD1. The V gene's germline CDR1 is SGHTA and CDR2 FQGNSA. The CDR3 totals 15 residues. V was pared by 5 bases and J by 9 bases, with 8 bases of the junction left unmatched. The DNA for the CDR3 is TGTGCCAGCAGCCCCCGGACAGGGGAAGGTTCACCCCTCCACTTT. Its protein is CASSPRTGEGSPLHF.

The chain links TRBV7-9 to TRBJ2-1; D possibly corresponds to TRBD1 (5 bases). Per germline, CDR1 SEHNR and CDR2 FQNEAQ (reference sequence). V lost 5 bases, J lost 6 bases, and 14 bases lay in between. The CDR3 contains 14 residues. The DNA of the CDR3 is TGTGCCAGCAGCCATGACAGTACGGCCAATGAGCAGTTCTTC. Amino acid sequence: CASSHDSTANEQFF. The whole variable domain, remainder taken from reference TRBV7-9 and TRBJ2-1, is DTGVSQNPRHKITKRGQNVTFRCDPISEHNRLYWYRQTLGQGPEFLTYFQNEAQLEKSRLLSDRFSAERPKGSFSTLEIQRTEQGDSAMYLCASSHDSTANEQFFGPGTRLTVL.

The V call is TRBV5-4, the J call TRBJ2-2, with D possibly being TRBD1 (5 bases). CDR1 is SGHNT and CDR2 is YYREEE in the germline V gene (reference sequence). V was clipped by 3 bases and J by 6 bases, with 18 bases between them. The CDR3 spans 16 residues. The CDR3 reads CASSSKGSFGPGELFF. DNA of the CDR3: TGTGCCAGCAGCTCGAAGGGGTCATTCGGGCCCGGGGAGCTGTTTTTT.

This chain connects TRBV23-1 to TRBJ2-2; TRBD2 agrees at 11 bases. TRBV23-1 is designated an ORF whose function remains uncertain. V trimming: 0 bases; J trimming: 4 bases; junction bases outside the gene matches: 7. The CDR3 covers 18 residues. CDR3 nucleotides: TGCGCCAGCAGTCAATCAAAAGCTAGCGGGGGGCCCACCGGGGAGCTGTTTTTT. Translated, it gives CASSQSKASGGPTGELFF.

The V gene is TRBV7-9, the J gene TRBJ2-5, with TRBD2 as a possible D gene (5 bases). The CDR3 consists of 15 residues. The germline V and J ends were trimmed by 1 base and 5 bases, with 14 bases remaining between them. Germline CDR1 SEHNR, CDR2 FQNEAQ (reference sequence). DNA for the CDR3: TGTGCCAGCAGCTTAGACCGGAGCGGAGGCGAGACCCAGTACTTC. Protein sequence: CASSLDRSGGETQYF.

This clone was seen only a few times. The genes are TRBV7-2 and TRBJ1-1; the match to TRBD1 covers 7 bases. CDR1 SGHTA and CDR2 FQGNSA come from the germline V gene. Unmatched junction bases numbered 6, after V lost 5 bases and J lost 3 bases. The CDR3 extends over 14 amino acids. CDR3 in DNA: TGTGCCAGCAGCCCGCGACAGGGTCACACTGAAGCTTTCTTT. Translated, it gives CASSPRQGHTEAFF.

This clone has a count of ten or more. The chain links TRBV9 to TRBJ2-7; D is ambiguous. The germline gives CDR1 SGDLS, CDR2 YYNGEE. This CDR3 contains 13 residues. Between the trimmed V and J ends, which lost 4 bases and 1 base, there was a span of 9 bases. For the CDR3, the DNA is TGTGCCAGCAGCCCCCAGGTTTCCTACGAGCAGTACTTC. It translates to CASSPQVSYEQYF.

The rearrangement uses TRBV6-5 and TRBJ1-2, with 7 bases that match TRBD1. The CDR3 is made up of 16 amino acids. Germline trimming cut 2 bases from V and 0 bases from J; bases unmatched to any gene: 6. The V gene's germline CDR1 is MNHEY and CDR2 SVGAGI. CDR3: CASSYAPGGPNYGYTF. The CDR3 DNA sequence: TGTGCCAGCAGTTACGCGCCAGGGGGACCTAACTATGGCTACACCTTC.